These 2 T cell receptor beta chains share one sample of origin, sequenced in a study of T cells in Graves' hyperthyroidism and ophthalmopathy. TCR beta CDR3 regions were amplified from RNA. A first-round RT-PCR of the TCR CDR3 used the HTBI primer set. Via MiXCR, TCRdb re-called the multiplex PCR reads, giving one row per CDR3 protein. This sample has about 290,000 distinct CDR3 sequences; 12% to 15% occur once, and the top ten carry 7.9%. Material: blood. These receptors originate from a woman aged 40 to 50 with Graves' hyperthyroidism.

About this clonotype itself: Germline and junction disagree at one end, which may indicate a read error. The chain employs TRBV30 and TRBJ1-2; 8 bases match TRBD1. CDR1 and CDR2 from the germline V gene are GTSNPN and SVGIG (reference sequence). This CDR3 spans 16 amino acids. CDR3 amino acids: CAWRAPRTGPNYGYTF. CDR3 nucleotides: TGTGCCTGGAGGGCCCCGAGGACAGGGCCTAATTATGGCTACACCTTC.

This clonotype was counted ten times or more. The rearrangement links TRBV2 to TRBJ2-6; D is tentatively TRBD1 or TRBD2 (5 bases each). Trimming took 2 bases from V and 0 from J, leaving 8 bases between them. The CDR3 is made up of 16 amino acids. CDR1 and CDR2 from the germline V gene are SNHLY and FYNNEI. CDR3 nucleotide sequence: TGTGCCAGCAGTGAACAAGGGACCTCTGGGGCCAACGTCCTGACTTTC. Protein product: CASSEQGTSGANVLTF.